This TCR beta chain originates from a study of early T cells in non-severe SARS-CoV-2 infection. Germline lookup yields CDR1 LNHDA and CDR2 SQIVND (reference sequence). The CDR3 length is 14 residues. The V gene end was trimmed by 7 bases and the J gene end by 6 bases; junction bases not matched to a gene: 10. TCRdb processed the 5' RACE reads anew with MiXCR; each CDR3 protein has one entry. In the table there are 60,000 to 75,000 distinct CDR3 sequences, about 10% of which are singletons. The receptor comes from an adult who was a healthcare worker with PCR-confirmed SARS-CoV-2 infection or an uninfected control (not recorded which). The chain has TRBV19 and TRBJ2-3; the match to TRBD2 covers 7 bases. Sample: whole blood, taken at baseline. The CDR3 protein is CASTPGGTLDTQYF. The CDR3 DNA reads as TGTGCCAGTACTCCCGGGGGGACTCTCGATACGCAGTATTTT.